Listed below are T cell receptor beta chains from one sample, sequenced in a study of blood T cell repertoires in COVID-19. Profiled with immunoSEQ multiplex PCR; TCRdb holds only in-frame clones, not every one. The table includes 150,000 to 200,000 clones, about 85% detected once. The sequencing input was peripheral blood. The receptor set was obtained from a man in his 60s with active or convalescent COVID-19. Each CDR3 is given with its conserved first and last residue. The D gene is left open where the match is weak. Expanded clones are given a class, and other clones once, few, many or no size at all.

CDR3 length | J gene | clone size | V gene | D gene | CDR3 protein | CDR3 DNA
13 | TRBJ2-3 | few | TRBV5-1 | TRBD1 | CASSPGQADTQYF | TGCGCCAGCAGCCCCGGACAGGCCGATACGCAGTATTTT
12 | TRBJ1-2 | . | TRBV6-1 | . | CASSEIGYGYTF | TGTGCCAGCAGTGAAATCGGGTATGGCTACACCTTC
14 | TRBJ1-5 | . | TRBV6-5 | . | CASSLGRGVQPQHF | TGTGCCAGCAGTTTGGGCAGGGGAGTTCAGCCCCAGCATTTT
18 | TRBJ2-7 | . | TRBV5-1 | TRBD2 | CASSRGTSGGLISYEQYF | TGCGCCAGCAGCAGAGGGACTAGCGGGGGCTTAATCTCCTACGAGCAGTACTTC
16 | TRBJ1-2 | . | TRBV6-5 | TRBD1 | CASSLRTGATNYGYTF | TGTGCCAGCAGTTTGCGGACAGGGGCAACTAACTATGGCTACACCTTC
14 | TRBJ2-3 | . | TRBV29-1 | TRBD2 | CSVAAGVPTDTQYF | TGCAGCGTTGCAGCGGGGGTTCCCACAGATACGCAGTATTTT
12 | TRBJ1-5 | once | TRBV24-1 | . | CATSDNNQPQHF | TGTGCCACCAGTGACAATAATCAGCCCCAGCATTTT
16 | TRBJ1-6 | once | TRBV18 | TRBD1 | CASSPPGQANNSPLHF | TGTGCCAGCTCACCACCGGGACAGGCTAATAATTCACCCCTCCACTTT
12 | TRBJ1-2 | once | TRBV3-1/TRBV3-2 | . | CASSQGRVGYTF | TGTGCCAGCAGCCAAGGCAGGGTTGGCTACACCTTC
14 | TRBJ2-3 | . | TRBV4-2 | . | CASSWQGKTDTQYF | TGTGCCAGCAGCTGGCAGGGCAAGACAGATACGCAGTATTTT
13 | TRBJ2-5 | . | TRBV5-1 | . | CASSVAGAETQYF | TGCGCCAGCAGCGTCGCAGGGGCAGAGACCCAGTACTTC
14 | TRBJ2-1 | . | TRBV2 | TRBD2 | CASSSSGGHNEQFF | TGTGCCAGCAGCTCTAGCGGGGGCCACAATGAGCAGTTCTTC
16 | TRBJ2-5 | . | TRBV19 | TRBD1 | CASSPQRTGYQETQYF | TGTGCCAGTAGTCCTCAACGGACAGGGTACCAAGAGACCCAGTACTTC
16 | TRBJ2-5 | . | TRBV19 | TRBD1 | CASSNEGQGMTGTQYF | TGTGCCAGTAGCAACGAGGGACAGGGCATGACGGGGACCCAGTACTTC
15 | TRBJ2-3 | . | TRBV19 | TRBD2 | CASSILAGGPDTQYF | TGTGCCAGTAGTATTCTAGCGGGGGGGCCGGATACGCAGTATTTT
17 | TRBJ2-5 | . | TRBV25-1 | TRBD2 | CASSEGSGGSSRETQYF | TGTGCCAGCAGTGAGGGTAGCGGGGGGTCGTCCCGCGAGACCCAGTACTTC
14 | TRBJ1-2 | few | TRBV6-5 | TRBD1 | CASSYSTGAPGYTF | TGTGCCAGCAGTTACTCGACAGGGGCGCCCGGCTACACCTTC
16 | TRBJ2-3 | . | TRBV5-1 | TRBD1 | CASSWEQTGDGDTQYF | TGCGCCAGCAGCTGGGAGCAGACAGGGGACGGGGATACGCAGTATTTT
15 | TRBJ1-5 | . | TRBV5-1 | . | CASSFDSTSDQPQHF | TGCGCCAGCAGCTTTGACAGTACCTCCGATCAGCCCCAGCATTTT
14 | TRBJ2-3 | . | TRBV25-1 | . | CASSDTGTTDTQYF | TGTGCCAGCAGTGACACAGGGACCACAGATACGCAGTATTTT
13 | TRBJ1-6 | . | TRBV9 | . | CASSAYRDSPLHF | TGTGCCAGCAGCGCGTACAGGGATTCACCCCTCCACTTT
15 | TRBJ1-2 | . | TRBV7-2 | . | CASSLSAGPTYGYTF | TGTGCCAGCAGCTTATCGGCAGGCCCAACTTATGGCTACACCTTC
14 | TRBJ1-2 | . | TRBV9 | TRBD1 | CASSAQGEDYGYTF | TGTGCCAGCAGCGCACAGGGGGAGGACTATGGCTACACCTTC
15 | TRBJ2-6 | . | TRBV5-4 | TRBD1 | CASSLDRAGANVLTF | TGTGCCAGCAGCTTAGACAGGGCTGGGGCCAACGTCCTGACTTTC
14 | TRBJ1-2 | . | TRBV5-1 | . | CASSLDQRAGGYTF | TGCGCCAGCAGCTTGGATCAGAGGGCAGGTGGCTACACCTTC
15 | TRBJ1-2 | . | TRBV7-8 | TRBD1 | CASSLARQGGYGYTF | TGTGCCAGCAGCTTAGCGCGGCAGGGGGGCTATGGCTACACCTTC
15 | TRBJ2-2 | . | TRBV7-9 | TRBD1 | CASSSGQGRSGELFF | TGTGCCAGCAGTTCAGGACAGGGGAGAAGCGGGGAGCTGTTTTTT